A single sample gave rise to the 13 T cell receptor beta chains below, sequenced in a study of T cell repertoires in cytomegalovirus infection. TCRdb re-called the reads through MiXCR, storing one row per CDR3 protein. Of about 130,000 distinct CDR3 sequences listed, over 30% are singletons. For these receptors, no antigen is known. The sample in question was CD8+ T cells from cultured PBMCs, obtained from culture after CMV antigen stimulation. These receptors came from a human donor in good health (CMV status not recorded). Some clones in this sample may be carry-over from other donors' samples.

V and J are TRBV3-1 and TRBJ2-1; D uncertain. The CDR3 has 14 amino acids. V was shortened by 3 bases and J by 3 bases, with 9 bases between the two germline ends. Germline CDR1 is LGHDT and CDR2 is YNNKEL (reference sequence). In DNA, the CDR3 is TGTGCCAGCAGCCAGTTGCGGTACTACAATGAGCAGTTCTTC. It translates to CASSQLRYYNEQFF.

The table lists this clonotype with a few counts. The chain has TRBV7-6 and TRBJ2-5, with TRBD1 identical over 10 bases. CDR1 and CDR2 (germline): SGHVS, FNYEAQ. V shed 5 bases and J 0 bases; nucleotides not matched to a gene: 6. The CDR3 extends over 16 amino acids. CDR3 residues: CASSLGGTGDQETQYF. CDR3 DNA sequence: TGTGCCAGCAGCCTAGGAGGGACAGGGGACCAAGAGACCCAGTACTTC. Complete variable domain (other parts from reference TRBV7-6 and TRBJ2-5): GAGVSQSPRYKVTKRGQDVALRCDPISGHVSLYWYRQALGQGPEFLTYFNYEAQQDKSGLPNDRFSAERPEGSISTLTIQRTEQRDSAMYRCASSLGGTGDQETQYFGPGTRLLVL.

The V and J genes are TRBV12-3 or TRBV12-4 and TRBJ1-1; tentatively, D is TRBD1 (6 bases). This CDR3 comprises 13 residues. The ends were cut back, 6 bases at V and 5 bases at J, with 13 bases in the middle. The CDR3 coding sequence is TGTGCCAGCAGAGACGGACAGTATACTGAAGCTTTCTTT. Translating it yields CASRDGQYTEAFF.

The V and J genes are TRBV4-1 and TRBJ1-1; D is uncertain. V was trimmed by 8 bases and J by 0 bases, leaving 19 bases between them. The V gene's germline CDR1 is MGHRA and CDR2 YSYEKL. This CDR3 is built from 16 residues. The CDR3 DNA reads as TGCGCCAGCGGCCCATTTCGGAGGACGTTGAACACTGAAGCTTTCTTT. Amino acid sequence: CASGPFRRTLNTEAFF.

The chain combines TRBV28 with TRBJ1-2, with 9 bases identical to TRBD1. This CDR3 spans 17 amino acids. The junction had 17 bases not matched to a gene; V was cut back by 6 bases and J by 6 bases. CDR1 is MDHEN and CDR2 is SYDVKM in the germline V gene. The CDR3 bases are TGTGCCAGCAGCTACATGACCCAGACAGGGGGGATTAATGGCTACACCTTC. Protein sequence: CASSYMTQTGGINGYTF.

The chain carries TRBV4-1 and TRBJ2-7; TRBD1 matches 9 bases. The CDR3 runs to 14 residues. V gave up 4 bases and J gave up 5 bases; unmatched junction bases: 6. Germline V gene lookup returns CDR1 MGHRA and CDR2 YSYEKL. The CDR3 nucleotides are TGCGCCAGCAGCCCGGGACAGGGAAACGACGAGCAGTACTTC. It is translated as CASSPGQGNDEQYF.

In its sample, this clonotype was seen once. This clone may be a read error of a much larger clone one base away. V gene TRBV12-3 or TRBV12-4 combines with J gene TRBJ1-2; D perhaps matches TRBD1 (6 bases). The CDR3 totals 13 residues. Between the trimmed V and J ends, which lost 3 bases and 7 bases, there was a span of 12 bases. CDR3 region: CASSFGGSVGYTF. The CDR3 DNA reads TGTGCCAGCAGTTTCGGGGGCTCGGTTGGCTACACCTTC.

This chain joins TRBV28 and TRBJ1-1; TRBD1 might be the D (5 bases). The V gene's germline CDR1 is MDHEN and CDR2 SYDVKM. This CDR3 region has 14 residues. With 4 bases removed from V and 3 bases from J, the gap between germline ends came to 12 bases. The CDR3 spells CASSSLGRYTEAFF. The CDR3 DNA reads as TGTGCCAGCAGTTCCCTGGGACGGTACACTGAAGCTTTCTTT.

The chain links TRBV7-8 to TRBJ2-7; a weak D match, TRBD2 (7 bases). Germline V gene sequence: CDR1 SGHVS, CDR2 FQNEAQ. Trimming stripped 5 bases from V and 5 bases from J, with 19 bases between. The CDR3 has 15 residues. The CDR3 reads CASSAGDTRINEQYF. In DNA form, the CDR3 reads TGTGCCAGCAGCGCGGGGGACACGCGCATCAACGAGCAGTACTTC.

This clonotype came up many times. The CDR3 DNA reads as TGTGCCAGCAGTTCCTGGGGGACTTTTAGCAATCAGCCCCAGCATTTT. Translation gives CASSSWGTFSNQPQHF. The chain is built from TRBV12-3 or TRBV12-4 and TRBJ1-5, with D perhaps TRBD1 (5 bases). V shed 4 bases and J shed 0 bases, with 13 bases lying between them. The CDR3 has 16 residues.

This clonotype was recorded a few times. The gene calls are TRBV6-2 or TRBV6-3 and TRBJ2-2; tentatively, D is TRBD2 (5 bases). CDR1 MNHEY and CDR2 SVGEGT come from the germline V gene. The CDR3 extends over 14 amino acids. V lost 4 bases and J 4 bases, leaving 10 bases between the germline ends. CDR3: CASSWASPTGELFF. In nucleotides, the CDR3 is TGTGCCAGCAGTTGGGCTAGCCCCACCGGGGAGCTGTTTTTT.

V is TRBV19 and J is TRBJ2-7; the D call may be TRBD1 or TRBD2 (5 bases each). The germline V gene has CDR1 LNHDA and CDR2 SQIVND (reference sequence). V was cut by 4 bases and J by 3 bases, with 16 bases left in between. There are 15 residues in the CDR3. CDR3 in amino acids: CASSTPGRGGYEQYF. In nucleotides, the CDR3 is TGTGCCAGTAGTACCCCGGGCCGTGGGGGCTACGAGCAGTACTTC.

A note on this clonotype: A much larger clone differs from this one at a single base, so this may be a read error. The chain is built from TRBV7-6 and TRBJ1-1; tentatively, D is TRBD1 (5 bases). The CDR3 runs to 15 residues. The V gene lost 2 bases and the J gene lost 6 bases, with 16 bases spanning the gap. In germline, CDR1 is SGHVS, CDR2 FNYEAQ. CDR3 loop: CASSLRNPRDAEAFF. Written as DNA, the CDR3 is TGTGCCAGCAGCTTAAGGAACCCCCGGGACGCTGAAGCTTTCTTT. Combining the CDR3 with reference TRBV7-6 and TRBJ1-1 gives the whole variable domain GAGVSQSPRYKVTKRGQDVALRCDPISGHVSLYWYRQALGQGPEFLTYFNYEAQQDKSGLPNDRFSAERPEGSISTLTIQRTEQRDSAMYRCASSLRNPRDAEAFFGQGTRLTVV.